This TCR beta chain was identified during a study of blood T cell repertoires in COVID-19. On the study more broadly: T cells, B-cell-depleted T cells, or PBMCs provided the cDNA or gDNA that served as material.

The CDR3 spans 14 residues. Trimming shortened V by 0 bases and J by 6 bases, and 8 bases separated the two germline ends. Germline CDR1 is MNHNY and CDR2 is SVGAGI (reference sequence). Original handling: How many nucleated cells were present was estimated from reference gene primer amplification. TCRdb keeps only in-frame clones here, not all; method: immunoSEQ multiplex PCR. V, J and clone size were drawn from that table, and D and trimming were deduced from the DNA. The sample consists of about 150,000 clones, 91% of them appearing once. The sequenced material came from peripheral blood. The TCR comes from a man over 45 with acute or convalescent COVID-19. The chain employs TRBV6-6 and TRBJ2-2; D is uncertain. The DNA for the CDR3 is TGTGCCAGCAGTTACTCGGCGGCTTCCGGGGAGCTGTTTTTT. Protein product: CASSYSAASGELFF.